This T cell receptor (beta chain) was found in a study of cytomegalovirus exposure and HLA in healthy donors. About the research overall: Roughly 80 million unique TCRs from HLA-typed donors made up an early data release. General observations from the study: An analysis that was carried out later associated some 17,000 TCR beta sequences with HLA alleles at 0.05 false discovery rate. Reports credit the classifier with highly specific, highly sensitive diagnosis of cytomegalovirus status. A few chains tied to CMV proved CMV antigen-specific in vitro.

Primers for the PCR totalled 60 Vbeta and 13 Jbeta. The method was immunoSEQ multiplex PCR; TCRdb's version includes in-frame clones alone and lacks a portion of them. The table has approximately 140,000 clones, over 60% seen once. CDR1 is MNHEY, CDR2 SMNVEV, per germline (reference sequence). The CDR3 runs to 12 residues. Remarks on this clone: What it binds is not known. Compared with germline, one end of the junction differs, possibly owing to a read error.

Sequencing was carried out using PBMCs. The chain combines TRBV27 with TRBJ2-7; TRBD2 might be the D (6 bases). This sequence was found in a woman aged 60-75 years in good health and CMV-seronegative. DNA of the CDR3: TGCGACTATCAGGGACTGGTCTACGAGCAGTACTTC. Translation gives CDYQGLVYEQYF.